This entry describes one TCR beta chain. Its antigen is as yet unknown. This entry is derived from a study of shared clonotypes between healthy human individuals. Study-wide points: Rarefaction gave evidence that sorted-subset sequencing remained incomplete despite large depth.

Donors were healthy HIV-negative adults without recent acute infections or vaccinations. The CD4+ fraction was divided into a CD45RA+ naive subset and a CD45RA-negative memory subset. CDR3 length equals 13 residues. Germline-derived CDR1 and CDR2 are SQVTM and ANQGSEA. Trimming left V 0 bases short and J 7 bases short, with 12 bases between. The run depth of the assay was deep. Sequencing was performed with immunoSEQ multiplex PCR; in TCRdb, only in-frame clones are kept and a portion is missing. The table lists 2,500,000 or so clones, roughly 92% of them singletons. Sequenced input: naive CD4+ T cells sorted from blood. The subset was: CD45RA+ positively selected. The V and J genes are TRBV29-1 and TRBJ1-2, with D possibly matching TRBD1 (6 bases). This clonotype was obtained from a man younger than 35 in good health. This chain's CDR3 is CSVEDRGIFGYTF. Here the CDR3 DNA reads TGCAGCGTTGAAGACAGGGGAATTTTTGGCTACACCTTC.